This T cell receptor beta chain was recorded in a study of T cell responses to AZD1222 COVID-19 vaccine. Trimming left V 2 bases short and J 15 bases short, with 26 bases between. The length of the CDR3 is 16 residues. Germline V gene sequence: CDR1 SGHTA, CDR2 FQGTGA. In its sample, this clone was seen a few times. Its target is unknown. Assay: immunoSEQ multiplex PCR; the TCRdb copy retains only in-frame clones and omits some. The sample lists about 130,000 clones, roughly 85% occurring once. Study-level findings and limits: A mostly white British donor set with more females was recruited, and clonal diversity was possibly underestimated.

The material was peripheral blood, obtained on day 0 of MenACWY control vaccination. The chain recombines TRBV7-3 with TRBJ2-1; a possible D gene is TRBD1 (6 bases). The receptor's source is an adult in good health. CDR3 sequence reads: CASSLSGQSGLLSLFF. For the CDR3, the DNA is TGTGCCAGCAGCTTATCCGGACAGTCCGGGTTATTAAGTCTGTTCTTC. The whole variable domain, filled in from reference TRBV7-3 and TRBJ2-1, reads GAGVSQTPSNKVTEKGKYVELRCDPISGHTALYWYRQSLGQGPEFLIYFQGTGAADDSGLPNDRFFAVRPEGSVSTLKIQRTERGDSAVYLCASSLSGQSGLLSLFFGPGTRLTVL.